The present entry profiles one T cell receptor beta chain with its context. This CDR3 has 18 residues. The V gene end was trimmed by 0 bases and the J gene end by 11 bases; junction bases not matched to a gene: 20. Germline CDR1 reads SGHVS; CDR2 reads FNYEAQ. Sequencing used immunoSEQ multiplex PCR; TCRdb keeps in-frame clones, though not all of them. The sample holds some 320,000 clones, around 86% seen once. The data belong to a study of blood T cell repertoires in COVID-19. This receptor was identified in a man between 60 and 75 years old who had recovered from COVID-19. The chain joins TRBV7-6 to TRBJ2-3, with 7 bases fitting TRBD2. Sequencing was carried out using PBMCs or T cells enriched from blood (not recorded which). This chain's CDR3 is CASSLASGAGDNFGKQYF. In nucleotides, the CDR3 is TGTGCCAGCAGCTTAGCGTCGGGCGCGGGAGACAATTTCGGCAAGCAGTATTTT.